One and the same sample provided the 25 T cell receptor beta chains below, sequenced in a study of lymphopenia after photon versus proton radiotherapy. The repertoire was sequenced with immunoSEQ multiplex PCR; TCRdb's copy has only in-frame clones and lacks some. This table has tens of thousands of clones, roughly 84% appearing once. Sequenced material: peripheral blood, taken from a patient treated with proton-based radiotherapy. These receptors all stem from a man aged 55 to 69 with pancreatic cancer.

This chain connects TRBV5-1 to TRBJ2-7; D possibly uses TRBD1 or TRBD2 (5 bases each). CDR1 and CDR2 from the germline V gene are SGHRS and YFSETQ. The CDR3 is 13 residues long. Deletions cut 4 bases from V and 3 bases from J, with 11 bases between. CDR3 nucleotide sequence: TGCGCCAGCAGCCTTCAGGGAGTCTACGAGCAGTACTTC. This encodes CASSLQGVYEQYF.

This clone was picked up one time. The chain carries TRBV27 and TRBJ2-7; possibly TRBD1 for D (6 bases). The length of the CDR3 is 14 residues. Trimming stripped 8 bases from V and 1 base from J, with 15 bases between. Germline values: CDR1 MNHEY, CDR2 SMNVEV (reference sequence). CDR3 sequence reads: CASGWGHRSYEQYF. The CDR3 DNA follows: TGTGCCAGCGGGTGGGGGCACCGATCCTACGAGCAGTACTTC.

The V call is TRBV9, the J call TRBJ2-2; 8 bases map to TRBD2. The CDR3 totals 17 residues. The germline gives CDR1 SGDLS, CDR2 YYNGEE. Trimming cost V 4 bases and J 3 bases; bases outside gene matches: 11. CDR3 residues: CASSLPREGLDTGELFF. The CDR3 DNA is TGTGCCAGCAGCCTCCCCCGGGAGGGGTTGGACACCGGGGAGCTGTTTTTT.

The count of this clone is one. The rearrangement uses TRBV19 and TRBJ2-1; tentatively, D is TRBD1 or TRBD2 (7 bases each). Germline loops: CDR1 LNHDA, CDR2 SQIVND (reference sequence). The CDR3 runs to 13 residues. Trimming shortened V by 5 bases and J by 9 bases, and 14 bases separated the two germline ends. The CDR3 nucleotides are TGTGCCAGTAGTGGACTAGGGGGCGGTGAGCAGTTCTTC. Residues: CASSGLGGGEQFF.

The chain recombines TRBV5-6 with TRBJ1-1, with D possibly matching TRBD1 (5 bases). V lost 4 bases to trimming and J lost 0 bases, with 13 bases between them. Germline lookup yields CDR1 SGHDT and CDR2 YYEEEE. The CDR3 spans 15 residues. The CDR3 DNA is TGTGCCAGCAGCCCTCGTGGCAGGGTGAACACTGAAGCTTTCTTT. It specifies CASSPRGRVNTEAFF.

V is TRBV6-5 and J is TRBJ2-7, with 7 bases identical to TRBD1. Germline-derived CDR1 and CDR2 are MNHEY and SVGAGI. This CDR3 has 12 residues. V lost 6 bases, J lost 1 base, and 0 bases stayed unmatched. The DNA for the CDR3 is TGTGCCAGCAGGGACAGGTCCTACGAGCAGTACTTC. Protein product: CASRDRSYEQYF.

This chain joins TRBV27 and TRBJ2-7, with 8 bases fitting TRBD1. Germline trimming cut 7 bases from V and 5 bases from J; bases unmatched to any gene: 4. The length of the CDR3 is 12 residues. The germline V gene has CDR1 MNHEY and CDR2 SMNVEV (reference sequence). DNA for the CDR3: TGTGCCAGCAACAGGGGGTTACACGAGCAGTACTTC. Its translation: CASNRGLHEQYF.

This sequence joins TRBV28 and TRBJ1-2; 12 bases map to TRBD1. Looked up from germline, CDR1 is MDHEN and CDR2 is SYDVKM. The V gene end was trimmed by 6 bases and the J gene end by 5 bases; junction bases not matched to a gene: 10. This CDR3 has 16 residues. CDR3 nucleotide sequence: TGTGCCAGCAGCTCAGCCGGGACAGGGGGCTGGTATGGCTACACCTTC. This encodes CASSSAGTGGWYGYTF.

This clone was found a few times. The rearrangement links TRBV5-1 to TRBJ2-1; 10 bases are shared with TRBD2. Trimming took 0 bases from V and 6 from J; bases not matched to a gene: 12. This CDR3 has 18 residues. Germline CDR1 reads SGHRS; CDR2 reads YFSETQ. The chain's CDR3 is CASSLVWGTSGRVNEQFF. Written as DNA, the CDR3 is TGCGCCAGCAGCTTGGTCTGGGGGACCAGCGGGAGGGTCAATGAGCAGTTCTTC.

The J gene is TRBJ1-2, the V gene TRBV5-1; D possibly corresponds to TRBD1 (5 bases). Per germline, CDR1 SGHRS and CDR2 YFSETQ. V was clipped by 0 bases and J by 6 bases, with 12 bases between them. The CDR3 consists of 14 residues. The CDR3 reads CASSLGRDVDGYTF. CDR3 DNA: TGCGCCAGCAGCTTGGGCAGGGATGTCGATGGCTACACCTTC.

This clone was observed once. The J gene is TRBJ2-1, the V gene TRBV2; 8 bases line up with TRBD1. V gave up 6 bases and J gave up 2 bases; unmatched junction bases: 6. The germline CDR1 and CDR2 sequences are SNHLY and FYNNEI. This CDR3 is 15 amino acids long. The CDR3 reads CASSRTGWTYNEQFF. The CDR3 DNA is TGTGCCAGCAGCCGGACAGGGTGGACCTACAATGAGCAGTTCTTC.

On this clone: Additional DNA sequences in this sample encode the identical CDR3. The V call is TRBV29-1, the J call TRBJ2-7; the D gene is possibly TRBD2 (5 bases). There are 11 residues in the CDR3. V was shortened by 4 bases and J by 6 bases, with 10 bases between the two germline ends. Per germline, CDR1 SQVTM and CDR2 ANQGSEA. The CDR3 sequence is CSVGGVAEQYF. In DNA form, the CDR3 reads TGCAGCGTTGGGGGAGTGGCCGAGCAGTACTTC.

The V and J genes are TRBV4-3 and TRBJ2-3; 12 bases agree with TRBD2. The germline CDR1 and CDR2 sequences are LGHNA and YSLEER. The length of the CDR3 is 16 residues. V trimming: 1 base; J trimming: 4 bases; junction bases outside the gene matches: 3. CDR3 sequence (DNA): TGCGCCAGCAGCCAAGTCCTAGCGGGAGGGCCAGATACGCAGTATTTT. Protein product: CASSQVLAGGPDTQYF.

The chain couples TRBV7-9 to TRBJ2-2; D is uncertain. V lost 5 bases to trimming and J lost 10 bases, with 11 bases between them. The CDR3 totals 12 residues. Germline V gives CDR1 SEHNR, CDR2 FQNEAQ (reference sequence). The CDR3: CASSISGEELFF. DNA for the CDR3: TGTGCCAGCAGCATAAGTGGGGAGGAGCTGTTTTTT. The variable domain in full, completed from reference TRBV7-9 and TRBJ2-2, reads DTGVSQNPRHKITKRGQNVTFRCDPISEHNRLYWYRQTLGQGPEFLTYFQNEAQLEKSRLLSDRFSAERPKGSFSTLEIQRTEQGDSAMYLCASSISGEELFFGEGSRLTVL.

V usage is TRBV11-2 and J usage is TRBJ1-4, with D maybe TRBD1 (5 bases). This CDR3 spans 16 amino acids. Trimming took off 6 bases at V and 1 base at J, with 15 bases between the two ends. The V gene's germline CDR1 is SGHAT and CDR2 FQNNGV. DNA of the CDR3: TGTGCCAGCAGTCAAAAGGGGCTTCGAACTAATGAAAAACTGTTTTTT. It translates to CASSQKGLRTNEKLFF.

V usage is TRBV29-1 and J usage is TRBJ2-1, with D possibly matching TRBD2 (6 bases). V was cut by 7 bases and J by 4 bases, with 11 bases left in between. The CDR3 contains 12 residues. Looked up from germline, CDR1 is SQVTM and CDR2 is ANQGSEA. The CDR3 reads CSGQAGYNEQFF. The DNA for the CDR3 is TGCAGCGGGCAGGCGGGGTACAATGAGCAGTTCTTC.

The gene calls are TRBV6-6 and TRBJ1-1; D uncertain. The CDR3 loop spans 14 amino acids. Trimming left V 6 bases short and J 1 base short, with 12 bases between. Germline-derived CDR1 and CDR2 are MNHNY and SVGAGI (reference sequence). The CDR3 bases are TGTGCCAGCAGGTATACTGCCCGGAACACTGAAGCTTTCTTT. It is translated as CASRYTARNTEAFF.

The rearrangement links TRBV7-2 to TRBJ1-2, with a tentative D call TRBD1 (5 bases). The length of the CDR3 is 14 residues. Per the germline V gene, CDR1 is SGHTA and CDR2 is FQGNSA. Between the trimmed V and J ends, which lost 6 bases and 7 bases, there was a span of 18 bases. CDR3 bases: TGTGCCAGCAGAACCCAGGGAGGAATGGGTGGCTACACCTTC. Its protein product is CASRTQGGMGGYTF.

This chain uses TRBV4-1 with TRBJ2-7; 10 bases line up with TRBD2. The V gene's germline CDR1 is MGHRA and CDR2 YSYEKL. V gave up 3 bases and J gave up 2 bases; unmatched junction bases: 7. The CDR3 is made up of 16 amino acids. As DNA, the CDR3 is TGCGCCAGCAGCCACCAGGGACTAGCGTCCGCCTACGAGCAGTACTTC. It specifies CASSHQGLASAYEQYF.

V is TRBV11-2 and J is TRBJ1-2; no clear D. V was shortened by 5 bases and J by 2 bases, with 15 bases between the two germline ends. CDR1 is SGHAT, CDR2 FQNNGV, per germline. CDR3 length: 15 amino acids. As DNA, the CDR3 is TGTGCCAGCAGCCGCACAATAGAGGGAAACTATGGCTACACCTTC. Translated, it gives CASSRTIEGNYGYTF.

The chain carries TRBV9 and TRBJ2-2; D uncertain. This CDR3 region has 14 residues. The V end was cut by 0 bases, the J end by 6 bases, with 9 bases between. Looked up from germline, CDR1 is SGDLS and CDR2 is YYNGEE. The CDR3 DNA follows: TGTGCCAGCAGCGTAGAACACCTACCCGGGGAGCTGTTTTTT. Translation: CASSVEHLPGELFF. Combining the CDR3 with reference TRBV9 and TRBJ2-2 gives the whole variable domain DSGVTQTPKHLITATGQRVTLRCSPRSGDLSVYWYQQSLDQGLQFLIQYYNGEERAKGNILERFSAQQFPDLHSELNLSSLELGDSALYFCASSVEHLPGELFFGEGSRLTVL.

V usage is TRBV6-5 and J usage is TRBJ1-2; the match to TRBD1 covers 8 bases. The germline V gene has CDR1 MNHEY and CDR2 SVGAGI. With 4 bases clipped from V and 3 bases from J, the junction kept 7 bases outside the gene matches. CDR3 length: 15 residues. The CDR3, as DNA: TGTGCCAGCAGTTCCATCCAGGGGGCGTACTATGGCTACACCTTC. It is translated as CASSSIQGAYYGYTF.

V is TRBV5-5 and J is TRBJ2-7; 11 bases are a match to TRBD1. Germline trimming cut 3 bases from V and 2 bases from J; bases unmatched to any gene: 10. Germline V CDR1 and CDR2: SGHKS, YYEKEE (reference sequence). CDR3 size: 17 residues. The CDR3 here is CASSSRSSGQGAYEQYF. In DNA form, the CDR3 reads TGTGCCAGCAGCTCGAGGTCTTCGGGACAGGGGGCCTACGAGCAGTACTTC.

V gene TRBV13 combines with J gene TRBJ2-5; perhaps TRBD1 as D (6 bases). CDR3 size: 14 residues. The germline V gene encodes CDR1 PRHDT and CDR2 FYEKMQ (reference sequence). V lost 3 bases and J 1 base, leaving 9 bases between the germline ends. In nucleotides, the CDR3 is TGTGCCAGCAGCTTCGCCAGGGGCCAAGAGACCCAGTACTTC. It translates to CASSFARGQETQYF.

This CDR3 is CASSRGTATDTQYF. CDR3 bases: TGTGCCAGCAGCCGAGGGACAGCAACAGATACGCAGTATTTT. The V and J genes are TRBV7-2 and TRBJ2-3, with 7 positions matching TRBD1. The germline gives CDR1 SGHTA, CDR2 FQGNSA. V was pared by 5 bases and J by 3 bases, with 5 bases of the junction left unmatched. This CDR3 is built from 14 residues. Based on the CDR3 plus reference TRBV7-2 and TRBJ2-3, the full variable domain is GAGVSQSPSNKVTEKGKDVELRCDPISGHTALYWYRQSLGQGLEFLIYFQGNSAPDKSGLPSDRFSAERTGGSVSTLTIQRTQQEDSAVYLCASSRGTATDTQYFGPGTRLTVL.